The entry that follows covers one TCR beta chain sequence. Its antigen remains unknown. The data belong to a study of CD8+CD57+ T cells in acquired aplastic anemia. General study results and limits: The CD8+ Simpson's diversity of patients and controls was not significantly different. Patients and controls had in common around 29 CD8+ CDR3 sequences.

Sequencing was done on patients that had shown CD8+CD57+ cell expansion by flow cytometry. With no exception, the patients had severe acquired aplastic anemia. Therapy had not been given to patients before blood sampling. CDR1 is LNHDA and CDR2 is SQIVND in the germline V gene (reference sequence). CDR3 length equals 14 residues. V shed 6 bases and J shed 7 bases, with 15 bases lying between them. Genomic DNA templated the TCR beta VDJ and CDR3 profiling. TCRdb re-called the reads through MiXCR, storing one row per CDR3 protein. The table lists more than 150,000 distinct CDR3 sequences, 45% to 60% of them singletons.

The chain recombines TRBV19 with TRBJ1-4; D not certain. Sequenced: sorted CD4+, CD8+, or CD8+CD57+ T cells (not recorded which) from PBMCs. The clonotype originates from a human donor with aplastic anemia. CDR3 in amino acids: CASRGAGVREKLFF. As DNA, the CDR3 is TGTGCCAGTAGGGGCGCCGGGGTTCGTGAAAAACTGTTTTTT. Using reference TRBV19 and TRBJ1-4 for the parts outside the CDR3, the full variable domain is DGGITQSPKYLFRKEGQNVTLSCEQNLNHDAMYWYRQDPGQGLRLIYYSQIVNDFQKGDIAEGYSVSREKKESFPLTVTSAQKNPTAFYLCASRGAGVREKLFFGSGTQLSVL.